Listed here are 8 T cell receptor beta chains from one sample, sequenced in a study of OX40 agonist ivuxolimab in advanced cancers. The data were produced by immunoSEQ multiplex PCR, yet TCRdb's version contains in-frame clones alone and is incomplete. The table has tens of thousands of clones, about 89% seen once. Source: CD4+ or CD8+ T cells sorted from blood, taken in a trial of the OX40 agonist ivuxolimab. The source is an adult with an advanced solid tumor such as melanoma, head and neck, liver or kidney cancer.

The chain uses TRBV19 and TRBJ2-6; perhaps TRBD1 as D (5 bases). V was cut by 4 bases and J by 3 bases, with 16 bases left in between. The CDR3 covers 17 residues. Germline V gene lookup returns CDR1 LNHDA and CDR2 SQIVND (reference sequence). The CDR3 loop reads CASSKASQVFGANVLTF. The DNA for the CDR3 is TGTGCCAGTAGTAAGGCTTCACAGGTGTTTGGGGCCAACGTCCTGACTTTC.

The chain uses TRBV2 and TRBJ1-2; maybe TRBD1 (5 bases). The CDR3 has 13 residues. V lost 5 bases and J lost 2, with 9 bases in between. CDR1 is SNHLY and CDR2 is FYNNEI in the germline V gene. In DNA, the CDR3 is TGTGCCAGCAGTTCGGACACGAACTATGGCTACACCTTC. Translated, it gives CASSSDTNYGYTF.

V is TRBV29-1 and J is TRBJ2-5; a weak D match, TRBD2 (6 bases). There are 14 residues in the CDR3. Germline assignment: CDR1 SQVTM and CDR2 ANQGSEA. Trimming removed 4 bases at V and 0 bases at J, with 12 bases between. CDR3 nucleotides: TGCAGCGTTGTGAACATAGCGGACCAAGAGACCCAGTACTTC. Amino acids: CSVVNIADQETQYF. The whole variable domain, filled in from reference TRBV29-1 and TRBJ2-5, reads SAVISQKPSRDICQRGTSLTIQCQVDSQVTMMFWYRQQPGQSLTLIATANQGSEATYESGFVIDKFPISRPNLTFSTLTVSNMSPEDSSIYLCSVVNIADQETQYFGPGTRLLVL.

The V gene is TRBV6-6, the J gene TRBJ1-3; D gene unclear. CDR3 length: 16 residues. V gave up 7 bases and J gave up 4 bases, with 20 bases separating them. The germline CDR1 and CDR2 sequences are MNHNY and SVGAGI (reference sequence). CDR3 sequence: CASTPGRSGSGNTIYF. CDR3 coding DNA: TGTGCCAGCACGCCCGGGAGATCGGGGTCCGGAAACACCATATATTTT.

The V call is TRBV5-4, the J call TRBJ2-2; 9 nucleotides line up with TRBD2. From germline, CDR1 is SGHNT and CDR2 YYREEE (reference sequence). Trimming removed 5 bases from V and 4 bases from J; junction bases left unmatched: 6. This CDR3 has 15 residues. CDR3 in amino acids: CASSPAGGSTGELFF. CDR3 in DNA: TGTGCCAGCAGTCCAGCGGGGGGTTCCACCGGGGAGCTGTTTTTT.

J is TRBJ2-7 and V is TRBV5-1; a weak D match, TRBD2 (7 bases). V lost 0 bases, J lost 6 bases, and 10 bases lay in between. CDR1 is SGHRS and CDR2 is YFSETQ in the germline V gene. The CDR3 contains 13 residues. The CDR3 DNA reads TGCGCCAGCAGCTTGGAGGGGGGGCCCGAGCAGTACTTC. This gives the protein CASSLEGGPEQYF. Filled out from reference TRBV5-1 and TRBJ2-7, the complete variable domain reads KAGVTQTPRYLIKTRGQQVTLSCSPISGHRSVSWYQQTPGQGLQFLFEYFSETQRNKGNFPGRFSGRQFSNSRSEMNVSTLELGDSALYLCASSLEGGPEQYFGPGTRLTVT.

CDR3 in DNA: TGCGCCAGCAGCAGAGCCGGGACAGGGAACACTGAAGCTTTCTTT. As protein: CASSRAGTGNTEAFF. The chain combines TRBV5-1 with TRBJ1-1; 8 bases match TRBD1. Germline assignment: CDR1 SGHRS and CDR2 YFSETQ. V was pared by 4 bases and J by 1 base, with 6 bases of the junction left unmatched. The CDR3 runs to 15 residues.

The V call is TRBV4-3, the J call TRBJ2-3; D gene unclear. The length of the CDR3 is 12 residues. The germline V and J ends were trimmed by 1 base and 7 bases, with 6 bases remaining between them. CDR1 and CDR2 (germline): LGHNA, YSLEER. The CDR3 nucleotides read TGCGCCAGCAGCCAAGTCGGTCATACGCAGTATTTT. It specifies CASSQVGHTQYF.